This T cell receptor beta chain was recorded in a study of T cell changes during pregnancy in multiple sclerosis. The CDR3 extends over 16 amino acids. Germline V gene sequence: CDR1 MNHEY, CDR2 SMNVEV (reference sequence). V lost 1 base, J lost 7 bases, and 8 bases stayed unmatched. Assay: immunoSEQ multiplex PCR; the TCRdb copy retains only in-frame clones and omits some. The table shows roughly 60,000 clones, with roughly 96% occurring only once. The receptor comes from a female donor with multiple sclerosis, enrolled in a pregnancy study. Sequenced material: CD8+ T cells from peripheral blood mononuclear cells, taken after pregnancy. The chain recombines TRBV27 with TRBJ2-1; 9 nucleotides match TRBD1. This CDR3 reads CASSLWSGQGWNEQFF. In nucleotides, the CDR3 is TGTGCCAGCAGTTTATGGTCGGGACAGGGATGGAATGAGCAGTTCTTC.